A selection of T cell receptor beta chains follows, all from one sample in a study of cytomegalovirus exposure and HLA in healthy donors. The assay was immunoSEQ multiplex PCR, and TCRdb's table has in-frame clones only and misses some. The sample lists some 200,000 clones, roughly 80% occurring once. Material: PBMCs. The receptor set was obtained from a female donor in good health and CMV-seronegative. Both conserved end residues are part of each CDR3. Fields, in order: D gene, V gene, clone size, J gene, CDR3 DNA, CDR3 protein. The D gene is left open where the match is weak. Size values are once, few and many counts, or a class for expanded clones, and some rows have none.

D gene: TRBD2
V gene: TRBV28
clone size: NA
J gene: TRBJ2-3
CDR3 DNA: TGTGCCAGCAGTTTAATTCTAGCGGGGCTCACAGATACGCAGTATTTT
CDR3 protein: CASSLILAGLTDTQYF

D gene: NA
V gene: TRBV6-1
clone size: NA
J gene: TRBJ1-5
CDR3 DNA: TGTGCCAGCGGGGACGGGGGGAATCAGCCCCAGCATTTT
CDR3 protein: CASGDGGNQPQHF

D gene: TRBD1
V gene: TRBV27
clone size: NA
J gene: TRBJ1-2
CDR3 DNA: TGTGCCAGCAGTTTAGGACAGGGGGCTGTCGGCTATGGCTACACCTTC
CDR3 protein: CASSLGQGAVGYGYTF

D gene: NA
V gene: TRBV5-5
clone size: NA
J gene: TRBJ1-5
CDR3 DNA: TGTGCCAGCAGCCGGGGCGGGGATCAGCCCCAGCATTTT
CDR3 protein: CASSRGGDQPQHF

D gene: TRBD1
V gene: TRBV28
clone size: NA
J gene: TRBJ1-6
CDR3 DNA: TGTGCCAGCAGGACAACAGGGGTACGAGATAATTCACCCCTCCACTTT
CDR3 protein: CASRTTGVRDNSPLHF

D gene: TRBD2
V gene: TRBV13
clone size: NA
J gene: TRBJ2-1
CDR3 DNA: TGTGCCAGCAGCCCCTCGACTAGCGGGAGTAGATATGAGCAGTTCTTC
CDR3 protein: CASSPSTSGSRYEQFF

D gene: NA
V gene: TRBV5-1
clone size: NA
J gene: TRBJ1-3
CDR3 DNA: TGCGCCAGCAGCTTGGGCCAGGGCTTCTCTGGAAACACCATATATTTT
CDR3 protein: CASSLGQGFSGNTIYF

D gene: TRBD1
V gene: TRBV18
clone size: few
J gene: TRBJ1-6
CDR3 DNA: TGTGCCAGCTCATCATTCCCGGGACAGAATTCACCCCTCCACTTT
CDR3 protein: CASSSFPGQNSPLHF

D gene: TRBD1
V gene: TRBV6-1
clone size: NA
J gene: TRBJ2-7
CDR3 DNA: TGTGCCAGCAGCCCCGGGACAGGGGCTTCCTACGAGCAGTACTTC
CDR3 protein: CASSPGTGASYEQYF

D gene: NA
V gene: TRBV4-1
clone size: few
J gene: TRBJ2-1
CDR3 DNA: TGCGCCAGCAGCCAAGTTGCGGGACAGCGTTACAATGAGCAGTTCTTC
CDR3 protein: CASSQVAGQRYNEQFF

D gene: TRBD2
V gene: TRBV11-1
clone size: NA
J gene: TRBJ2-1
CDR3 DNA: TGTGCCAGCAGCACAGGTAGAGGACTAGCGGGAGACCCCAATGAGCAGTTCTTC
CDR3 protein: CASSTGRGLAGDPNEQFF

D gene: NA
V gene: TRBV6-5
clone size: NA
J gene: TRBJ2-1
CDR3 DNA: TGTGCCAGCAGTTACTCGATAGTCCTACCCAATGAGCAGTTCTTC
CDR3 protein: CASSYSIVLPNEQFF

D gene: TRBD1
V gene: TRBV29-1
clone size: once
J gene: TRBJ2-5
CDR3 DNA: TGCAGCGGGGGACAGTCAAAGGTAGAGACCCAGTACTTC
CDR3 protein: CSGGQSKVETQYF

D gene: TRBD2
V gene: TRBV5-1
clone size: NA
J gene: TRBJ2-1
CDR3 DNA: TGCGCCAGCAGCTCACTAGGACTAGGACCTTTCAATGAGCAGTTCTTC
CDR3 protein: CASSSLGLGPFNEQFF

D gene: TRBD2
V gene: TRBV30
clone size: NA
J gene: TRBJ2-3
CDR3 DNA: TGTGCCTCCCGACTAGCGGGAGCCCTCTCAGATACGCAGTATTTT
CDR3 protein: CASRLAGALSDTQYF

D gene: NA
V gene: TRBV5-6
clone size: once
J gene: TRBJ2-7
CDR3 DNA: TGTGCCAGCGCGAATTACTACGAGCAGTACTTC
CDR3 protein: CASANYYEQYF

D gene: TRBD2
V gene: TRBV6-5
clone size: NA
J gene: TRBJ2-1
CDR3 DNA: TGTGCCAGCAGTTACCGGGGACTAGCTGTTGGCGAGCAGTTCTTC
CDR3 protein: CASSYRGLAVGEQFF

D gene: NA
V gene: TRBV5-4
clone size: NA
J gene: TRBJ2-7
CDR3 DNA: TGTGCCAGCAGGGGAGAGGGAGGCGCCTACGAGCAGTACTTC
CDR3 protein: CASRGEGGAYEQYF

D gene: NA
V gene: TRBV28
clone size: NA
J gene: TRBJ2-7
CDR3 DNA: TGTGCCAGCACTGTGGGCCAGGGGACCTACGAGCAGTACTTC
CDR3 protein: CASTVGQGTYEQYF

D gene: TRBD2
V gene: TRBV7-9
clone size: NA
J gene: TRBJ2-1
CDR3 DNA: TGTGCCAGCAGCTTAGTGCGGGAGGGCCGGCTTGAGCAGTTCTTC
CDR3 protein: CASSLVREGRLEQFF

D gene: TRBD1
V gene: TRBV9
clone size: NA
J gene: TRBJ1-2
CDR3 DNA: TGTGCCAGCAGCGCAGGGGGTTTAGACGGCTACACCTTC
CDR3 protein: CASSAGGLDGYTF

D gene: NA
V gene: TRBV4-3
clone size: few
J gene: TRBJ1-1
CDR3 DNA: TGCGCCAGCAGCCAAGATCGATTTGGGCCAACTAACACTGAAGCTTTCTTT
CDR3 protein: CASSQDRFGPTNTEAFF

D gene: NA
V gene: TRBV28
clone size: few
J gene: TRBJ2-1
CDR3 DNA: TGTGCCAGCAGCGGTCATAGTGAGCAGTTCTTC
CDR3 protein: CASSGHSEQFF

D gene: NA
V gene: TRBV6-5
clone size: NA
J gene: TRBJ2-3
CDR3 DNA: TGTGCCAGCAGTTCCTCCCGACTGGCAGATACGCAGTATTTT
CDR3 protein: CASSSSRLADTQYF

D gene: TRBD2
V gene: TRBV4-2
clone size: few
J gene: TRBJ2-3
CDR3 DNA: TGTGCCAGCAGCCAAGATTCCATACGGGGGGGCGGCACAGATACGCAGTATTTT
CDR3 protein: CASSQDSIRGGGTDTQYF

D gene: TRBD1
V gene: TRBV5-4
clone size: medium-sized
J gene: TRBJ1-1
CDR3 DNA: TGTGCCAGCAGCTGGGGACAGGGGACTGAAGCTTTCTTT
CDR3 protein: CASSWGQGTEAFF

D gene: TRBD1
V gene: TRBV19
clone size: NA
J gene: TRBJ1-2
CDR3 DNA: TGTGCCAGTAGTATAACAGGGGGCCTCGACTATGGCTACACCTTC
CDR3 protein: CASSITGGLDYGYTF

D gene: TRBD2
V gene: TRBV6-1
clone size: NA
J gene: TRBJ2-7
CDR3 DNA: TGTGCCAGCAGTGAAGCCTTAGCGGGAGGTTCCTACGAGCAGTACTTC
CDR3 protein: CASSEALAGGSYEQYF

D gene: TRBD2
V gene: TRBV28
clone size: NA
J gene: TRBJ2-1
CDR3 DNA: TGTGCCAGCAGTTTATATGGTCTAGCGGGGGGGCATGAGCAGTTCTTC
CDR3 protein: CASSLYGLAGGHEQFF

D gene: NA
V gene: TRBV15
clone size: NA
J gene: TRBJ2-1
CDR3 DNA: TGTGCCACCAGCAGAGATCTGCAACAATCCTCCAATGAGCAGTTCTTC
CDR3 protein: CATSRDLQQSSNEQFF

D gene: NA
V gene: TRBV6-1
clone size: NA
J gene: TRBJ2-7
CDR3 DNA: TGTGCCCTTCGGGTTTCCTACGAGCAGTACTTC
CDR3 protein: CALRVSYEQYF

D gene: TRBD1
V gene: TRBV28
clone size: NA
J gene: TRBJ2-7
CDR3 DNA: TGTGCCAGCAATCCGACAGGGCGCACCTACGAGCAGTACTTC
CDR3 protein: CASNPTGRTYEQYF

D gene: TRBD2
V gene: TRBV6-4
clone size: NA
J gene: TRBJ2-3
CDR3 DNA: TGTGCCAGCAGTGACCTACTAGCGGGAGGAGGGCAGTATTTT
CDR3 protein: CASSDLLAGGGQYF

D gene: NA
V gene: TRBV7-8
clone size: NA
J gene: TRBJ2-5
CDR3 DNA: TGTGCCAGCAGCAGGGCGGGCCGGAGCCAAGAGACCCAGTACTTC
CDR3 protein: CASSRAGRSQETQYF

D gene: TRBD1
V gene: TRBV30
clone size: NA
J gene: TRBJ1-5
CDR3 DNA: TGTGCTTACGGAGGACAGGGGCTCGCTTATAGCAATCAGCCCCAGCATTTT
CDR3 protein: CAYGGQGLAYSNQPQHF

D gene: TRBD1
V gene: TRBV29-1
clone size: few
J gene: TRBJ1-1
CDR3 DNA: TGCAGCGTTGATAGGGGGCGCGGGTCCCCTGAAGCTTTCTTT
CDR3 protein: CSVDRGRGSPEAFF

D gene: NA
V gene: TRBV9
clone size: NA
J gene: TRBJ2-7
CDR3 DNA: TGTGCCAGCAGCGGACTTCGTGACTACGAGCAGTACTTC
CDR3 protein: CASSGLRDYEQYF

D gene: NA
V gene: TRBV14
clone size: NA
J gene: TRBJ1-1
CDR3 DNA: TGTGCCAGCAGGAAGAAAGGGGGGAACACTGAAGCTTTCTTT
CDR3 protein: CASRKKGGNTEAFF

D gene: TRBD1
V gene: TRBV5-8
clone size: NA
J gene: TRBJ2-6
CDR3 DNA: TGTGCCAGCAGCTACTCTACGCTGGACAGGGACTCTGGGGCCAACGTCCTGACTTTC
CDR3 protein: CASSYSTLDRDSGANVLTF

D gene: NA
V gene: TRBV9
clone size: NA
J gene: TRBJ1-1
CDR3 DNA: TGTGCCAGCAGCGTAGCCGAGGGCGAAGCTTTCTTT
CDR3 protein: CASSVAEGEAFF

D gene: NA
V gene: TRBV2
clone size: NA
J gene: TRBJ1-3
CDR3 DNA: TGTGCCAGCAGTGGACGGGAGGCTACCGGAAACACCATATATTTT
CDR3 protein: CASSGREATGNTIYF

D gene: NA
V gene: TRBV6-1
clone size: NA
J gene: TRBJ1-5
CDR3 DNA: TGTGCCAGCAGTGAATGGGGGGGCCGCTTGGGCCAGCCCCAGCATTTT
CDR3 protein: CASSEWGGRLGQPQHF

D gene: NA
V gene: TRBV30
clone size: NA
J gene: TRBJ1-1
CDR3 DNA: TGTGCCTGGAGTGTTGGGTCACAGGTTTGGTTTGGCACTGAAGCTTTCTTT
CDR3 protein: CAWSVGSQVWFGTEAFF

D gene: TRBD1
V gene: TRBV16
clone size: once
J gene: TRBJ2-7
CDR3 DNA: TGTGCCAGCAGCCAATGGGACAGGCCATACGAGCAGTACTTC
CDR3 protein: CASSQWDRPYEQYF

D gene: TRBD1
V gene: TRBV2
clone size: NA
J gene: TRBJ1-2
CDR3 DNA: TGTGCCAGCAGTGAATGGACAGGGCGCTATGGCTACACCTTC
CDR3 protein: CASSEWTGRYGYTF

D gene: NA
V gene: TRBV20-1
clone size: few
J gene: TRBJ2-5
CDR3 DNA: TGCAGTGCTAGCGTGGAGACCCAGTACTTC
CDR3 protein: CSASVETQYF

D gene: NA
V gene: TRBV27
clone size: few
J gene: TRBJ2-7
CDR3 DNA: TGTGCCAGCGCCCCTAGACGCGATAGCCACGAGCAGTACTTC
CDR3 protein: CASAPRRDSHEQYF

D gene: NA
V gene: TRBV28
clone size: NA
J gene: TRBJ1-1
CDR3 DNA: TGTGCCAGCATTATGGCGGGGCCTCCCAACACTGAAGCTTTCTTT
CDR3 protein: CASIMAGPPNTEAFF

D gene: NA
V gene: TRBV19
clone size: NA
J gene: TRBJ2-3
CDR3 DNA: TGTGCCAGTAGTTCATCCTGGGGAGCTGGAGATACGCAGTATTTT
CDR3 protein: CASSSSWGAGDTQYF

D gene: TRBD1
V gene: TRBV7-7
clone size: NA
J gene: TRBJ2-5
CDR3 DNA: TGTGCCAGCAGCCGGGACAGGGATACTAAAGAGACCCAGTACTTC
CDR3 protein: CASSRDRDTKETQYF

D gene: NA
V gene: TRBV30
clone size: NA
J gene: TRBJ1-2
CDR3 DNA: TGTGCCTGGAGTTTTTCAGGGCTTGGCTACACCTTC
CDR3 protein: CAWSFSGLGYTF

D gene: NA
V gene: TRBV6-5
clone size: few
J gene: TRBJ1-6
CDR3 DNA: TGTGCCAGCAGTTTCAATACAGGGAGAAGGTCACCCCTCCACTTT
CDR3 protein: CASSFNTGRRSPLHF